This T cell receptor (beta chain) emerged from a study of shared clonotypes between healthy human individuals. In germline, CDR1 is SGHKS, CDR2 YYEKEE (reference sequence). V lost 3 bases and J lost 1, with 10 bases in between. The CDR3 contains 15 residues. Assay: immunoSEQ multiplex PCR; the TCRdb copy retains only in-frame clones and omits some. The repertoire consists of approximately 2.3 million clones, with approximately 93% occurring once and the leading ten covering about 0.39%. This chain links TRBV5-5 with TRBJ2-2; D remains ambiguous. The sequenced material came from naive CD4+ T cells from PBMCs. As to subset: CD45RA+ positively selected. The source is a man aged 18 to 30 in good health. Some clones in this sample may be carry-over from other donors' samples. The CDR3: CASSSGPLNTGELFF. The CDR3 DNA is TGTGCCAGCAGCTCAGGACCCCTGAACACCGGGGAGCTGTTTTTT. The complete variable domain, with remaining parts taken from reference TRBV5-5 and TRBJ2-2, reads DAGVTQSPTHLIKTRGQQVTLRCSPISGHKSVSWYQQVLGQGPQFIFQYYEKEERGRGNFPDRFSARQFPNYSSELNVNALLLGDSALYLCASSSGPLNTGELFFGEGSRLTVL.